This TCR beta chain originates from a study of blood T cell repertoires in COVID-19. Study details: Samples taken during acute and convalescent COVID-19 were collected in the United States, Italy and Spain.

Source study methods: Estimated nucleated cell counts came from reference gene primer amplification. Using immunoSEQ multiplex PCR, the repertoire was profiled, and TCRdb retains in-frame clones only, with some absent. The DNA gave D and trimming, while V, J and clone size come from that table. The sample lists over 100,000 clones, 75% to 85% occurring once. V was pared by 7 bases and J by 0 bases, with 22 bases between. The CDR3 covers 17 residues. Germline-derived CDR1 and CDR2 are SQVTM and ANQGSEA. This sequence originates from a man aged 60-69 years with acute or convalescent COVID-19. The chain uses TRBV29-1 and TRBJ2-1; a weak D match, TRBD1 (6 bases). The sample consisted of peripheral blood. In DNA, the CDR3 is TGCAGCGCTAACGCACAGGGATTTAGCGACTCCTACAATGAGCAGTTCTTC. This codes for CSANAQGFSDSYNEQFF.